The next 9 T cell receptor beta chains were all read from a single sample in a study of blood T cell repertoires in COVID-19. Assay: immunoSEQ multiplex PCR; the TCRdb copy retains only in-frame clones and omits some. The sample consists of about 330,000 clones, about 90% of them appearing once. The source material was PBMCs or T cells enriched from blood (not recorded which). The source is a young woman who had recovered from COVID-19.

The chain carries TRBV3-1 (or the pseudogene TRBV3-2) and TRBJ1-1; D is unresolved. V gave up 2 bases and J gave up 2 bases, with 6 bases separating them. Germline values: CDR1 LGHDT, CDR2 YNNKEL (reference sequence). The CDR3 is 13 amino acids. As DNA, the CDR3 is TGTGCCAGCAGCCAAAAAACTAACACTGAAGCTTTCTTT. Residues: CASSQKTNTEAFF.

In nucleotides, the CDR3 is TGCAGCGCGACGGCAGGGGGCGGCTATGGCTACACCTTC. Translation: CSATAGGGYGYTF. The chain recombines TRBV29-1 with TRBJ1-2; 8 nucleotides match TRBD1. The CDR3 spans 13 residues. V shed 7 bases and J 4 bases; nucleotides not matched to a gene: 8. Germline V gives CDR1 SQVTM, CDR2 ANQGSEA.

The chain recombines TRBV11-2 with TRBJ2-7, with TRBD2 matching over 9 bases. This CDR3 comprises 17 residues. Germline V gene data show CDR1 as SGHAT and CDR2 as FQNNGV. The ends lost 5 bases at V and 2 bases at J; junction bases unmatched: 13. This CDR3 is CASSPQVLAGQPYEQYF. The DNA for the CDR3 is TGTGCCAGCAGCCCCCAGGTTCTAGCGGGGCAACCCTACGAGCAGTACTTC.

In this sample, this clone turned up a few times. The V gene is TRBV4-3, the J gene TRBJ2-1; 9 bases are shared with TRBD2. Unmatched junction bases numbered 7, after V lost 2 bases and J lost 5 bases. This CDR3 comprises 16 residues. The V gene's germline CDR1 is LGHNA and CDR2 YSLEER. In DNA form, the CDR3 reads TGCGCCAGCAGCCAATCCGGGACTAGCCCTCACAATGAGCAGTTCTTC. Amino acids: CASSQSGTSPHNEQFF.

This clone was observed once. As DNA, the CDR3 is TGTGCCAGCAGCCAAGAATGGGACAGGGCCAAGACCCAGTACTTC. Residues: CASSQEWDRAKTQYF. The chain recombines TRBV4-2 with TRBJ2-5, with 9 bases that match TRBD1. After removal of 0 bases from V and 6 bases from J, the junction contained 5 bases not matched to a gene. Germline V CDR1 and CDR2: LGHNA, YNFKEQ. The CDR3 length is 15 residues.

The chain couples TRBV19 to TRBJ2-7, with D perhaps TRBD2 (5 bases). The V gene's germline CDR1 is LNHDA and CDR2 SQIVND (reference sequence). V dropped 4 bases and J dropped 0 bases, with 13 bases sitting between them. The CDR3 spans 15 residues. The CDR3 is CASSKPGLDSYEQYF. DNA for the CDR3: TGTGCCAGTAGTAAGCCAGGACTCGACTCCTACGAGCAGTACTTC. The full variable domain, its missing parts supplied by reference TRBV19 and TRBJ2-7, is DGGITQSPKYLFRKEGQNVTLSCEQNLNHDAMYWYRQDPGQGLRLIYYSQIVNDFQKGDIAEGYSVSREKKESFPLTVTSAQKNPTAFYLCASSKPGLDSYEQYFGPGTRLTVT.

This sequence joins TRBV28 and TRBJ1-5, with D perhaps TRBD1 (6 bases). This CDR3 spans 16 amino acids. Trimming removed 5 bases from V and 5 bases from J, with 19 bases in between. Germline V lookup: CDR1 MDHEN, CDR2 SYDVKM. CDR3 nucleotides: TGTGCCAGCAGTACCCGGGAGGGGGTTGGGGATCAGCCCCAGCATTTT. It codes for CASSTREGVGDQPQHF.

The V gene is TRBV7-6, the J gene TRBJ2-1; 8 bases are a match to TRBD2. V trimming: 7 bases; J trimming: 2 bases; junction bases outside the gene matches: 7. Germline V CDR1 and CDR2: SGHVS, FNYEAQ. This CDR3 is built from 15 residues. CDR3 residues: CASTPGRGAYNEQFF. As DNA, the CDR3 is TGTGCCAGCACCCCCGGGCGGGGGGCCTACAATGAGCAGTTCTTC.

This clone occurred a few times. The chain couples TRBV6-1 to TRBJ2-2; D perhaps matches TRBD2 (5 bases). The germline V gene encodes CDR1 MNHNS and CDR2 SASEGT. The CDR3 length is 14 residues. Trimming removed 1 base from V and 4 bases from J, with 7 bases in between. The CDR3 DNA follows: TGTGCCAGCAGTGAAGGCGGAGGCACCGGGGAGCTGTTTTTT. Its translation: CASSEGGGTGELFF.